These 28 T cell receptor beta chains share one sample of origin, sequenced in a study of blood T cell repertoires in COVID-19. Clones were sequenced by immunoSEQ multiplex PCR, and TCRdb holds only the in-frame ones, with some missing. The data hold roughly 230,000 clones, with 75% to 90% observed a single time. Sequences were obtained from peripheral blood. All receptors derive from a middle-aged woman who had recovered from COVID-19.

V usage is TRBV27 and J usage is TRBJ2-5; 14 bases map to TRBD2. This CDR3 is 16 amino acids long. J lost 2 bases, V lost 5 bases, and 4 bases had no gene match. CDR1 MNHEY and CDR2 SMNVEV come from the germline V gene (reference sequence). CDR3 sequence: CASSPGLAGGQETQYF. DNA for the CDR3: TGTGCCAGCAGTCCAGGACTAGCGGGGGGTCAAGAGACCCAGTACTTC.

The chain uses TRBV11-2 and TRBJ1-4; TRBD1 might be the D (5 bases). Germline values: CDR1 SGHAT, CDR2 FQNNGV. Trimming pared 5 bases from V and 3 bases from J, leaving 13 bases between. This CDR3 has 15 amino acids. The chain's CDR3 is CASSETQGSNEKLFF. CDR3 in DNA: TGTGCCAGCAGCGAAACGCAGGGATCTAATGAAAAACTGTTTTTT.

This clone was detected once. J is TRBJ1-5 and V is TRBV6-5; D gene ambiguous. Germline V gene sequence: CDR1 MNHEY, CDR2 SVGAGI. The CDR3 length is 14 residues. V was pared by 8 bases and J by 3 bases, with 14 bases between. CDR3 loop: CASGGSKPNQPQHF. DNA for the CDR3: TGTGCCAGCGGAGGTTCTAAGCCCAATCAGCCCCAGCATTTT.

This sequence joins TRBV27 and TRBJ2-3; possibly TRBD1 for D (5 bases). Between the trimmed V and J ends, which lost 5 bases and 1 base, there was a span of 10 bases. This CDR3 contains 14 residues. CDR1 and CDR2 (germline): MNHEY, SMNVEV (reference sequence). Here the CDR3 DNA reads TGTGCCAGCAGTCGATTGACAGGCACAGATACGCAGTATTTT. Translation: CASSRLTGTDTQYF.

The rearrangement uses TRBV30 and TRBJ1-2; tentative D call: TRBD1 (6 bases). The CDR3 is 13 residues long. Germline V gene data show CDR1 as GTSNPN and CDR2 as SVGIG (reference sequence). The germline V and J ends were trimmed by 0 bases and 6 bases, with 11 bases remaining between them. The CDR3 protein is CAWSVRRTDGYTF. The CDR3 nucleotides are TGTGCCTGGAGTGTACGGAGGACAGATGGCTACACCTTC. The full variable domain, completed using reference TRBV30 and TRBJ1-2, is SQTIHQWPATLVQPVGSPLSLECTVEGTSNPNLYWYRQAAGRGLQLLFYSVGIGQISSEVPQNLSASRPQDRQFILSSKKLLLSDSGFYLCAWSVRRTDGYTFGSGTRLTVV.

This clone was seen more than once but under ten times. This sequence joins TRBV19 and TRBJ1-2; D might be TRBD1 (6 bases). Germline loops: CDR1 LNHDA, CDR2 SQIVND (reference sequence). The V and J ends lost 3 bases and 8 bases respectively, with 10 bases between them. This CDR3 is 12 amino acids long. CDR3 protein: CASSMGASGYTF. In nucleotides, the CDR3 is TGTGCCAGTAGTATGGGGGCTAGCGGCTACACCTTC.

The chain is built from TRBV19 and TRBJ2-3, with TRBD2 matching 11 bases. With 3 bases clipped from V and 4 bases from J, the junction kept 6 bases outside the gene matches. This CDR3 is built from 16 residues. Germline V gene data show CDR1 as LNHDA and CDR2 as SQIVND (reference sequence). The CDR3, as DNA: TGTGCCAGTAGTATGCGGCTAGCGGGGGGTGCAGATACGCAGTATTTT. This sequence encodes CASSMRLAGGADTQYF.

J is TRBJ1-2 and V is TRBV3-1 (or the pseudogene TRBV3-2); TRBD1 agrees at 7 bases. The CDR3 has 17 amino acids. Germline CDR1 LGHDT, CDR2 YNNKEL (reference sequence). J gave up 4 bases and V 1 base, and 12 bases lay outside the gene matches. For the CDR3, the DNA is TGTGCCAGCAGCCAAGCTTCCAAGTGGACAGGAGGCTATGGCTACACCTTC. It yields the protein CASSQASKWTGGYGYTF.

The CDR3: CAAGNRENIQYF. In DNA form, the CDR3 reads TGTGCCGCCGGAAACCGGGAAAACATTCAGTACTTC. J is TRBJ2-4 and V is TRBV24-1; D not certain. This CDR3 has 12 residues. From germline, CDR1 is KGHDR and CDR2 SFDVKD. V lost 12 bases, J lost 5 bases, and 13 bases lay in between.

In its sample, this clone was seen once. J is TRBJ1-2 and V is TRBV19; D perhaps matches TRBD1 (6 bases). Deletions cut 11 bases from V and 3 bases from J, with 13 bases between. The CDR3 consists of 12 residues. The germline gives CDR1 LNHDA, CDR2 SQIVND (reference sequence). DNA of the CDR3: TGTGCCGGGAGGGACACGGACTATGGCTACACCTTC. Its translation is CAGRDTDYGYTF.

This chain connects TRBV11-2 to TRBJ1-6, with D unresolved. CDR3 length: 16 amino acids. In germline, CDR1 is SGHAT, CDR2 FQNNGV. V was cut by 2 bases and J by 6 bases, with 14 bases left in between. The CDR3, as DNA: TGTGCCAGCAGCTTAACGATCAACAGCTTTAATTCACCCCTCCACTTT. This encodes CASSLTINSFNSPLHF.

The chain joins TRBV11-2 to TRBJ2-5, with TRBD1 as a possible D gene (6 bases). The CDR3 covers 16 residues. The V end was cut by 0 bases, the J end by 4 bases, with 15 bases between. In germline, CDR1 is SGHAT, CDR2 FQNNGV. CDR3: CASSLDQGLAVETQYF. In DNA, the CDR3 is TGTGCCAGCAGCTTAGATCAGGGGCTAGCTGTAGAGACCCAGTACTTC.

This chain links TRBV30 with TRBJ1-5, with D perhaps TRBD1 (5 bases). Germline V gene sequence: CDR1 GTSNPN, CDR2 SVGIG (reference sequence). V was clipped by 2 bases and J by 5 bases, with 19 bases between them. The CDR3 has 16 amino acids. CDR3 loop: CAWSLSQGIWDQPQHF. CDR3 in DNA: TGTGCCTGGAGTCTCTCCCAGGGTATATGGGATCAGCCCCAGCATTTT. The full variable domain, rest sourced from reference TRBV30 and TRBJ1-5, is SQTIHQWPATLVQPVGSPLSLECTVEGTSNPNLYWYRQAAGRGLQLLFYSVGIGQISSEVPQNLSASRPQDRQFILSSKKLLLSDSGFYLCAWSLSQGIWDQPQHFGDGTRLSIL.

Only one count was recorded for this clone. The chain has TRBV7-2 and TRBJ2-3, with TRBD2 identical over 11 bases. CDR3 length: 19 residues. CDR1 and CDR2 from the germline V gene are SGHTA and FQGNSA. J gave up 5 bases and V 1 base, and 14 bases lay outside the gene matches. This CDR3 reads CASSLGFILTSGKRDTQYF. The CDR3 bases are TGTGCCAGCAGCTTAGGATTTATCTTGACTAGCGGGAAGAGAGATACGCAGTATTTT. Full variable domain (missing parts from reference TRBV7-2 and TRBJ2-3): GAGVSQSPSNKVTEKGKDVELRCDPISGHTALYWYRQSLGQGLEFLIYFQGNSAPDKSGLPSDRFSAERTGGSVSTLTIQRTQQEDSAVYLCASSLGFILTSGKRDTQYFGPGTRLTVL.

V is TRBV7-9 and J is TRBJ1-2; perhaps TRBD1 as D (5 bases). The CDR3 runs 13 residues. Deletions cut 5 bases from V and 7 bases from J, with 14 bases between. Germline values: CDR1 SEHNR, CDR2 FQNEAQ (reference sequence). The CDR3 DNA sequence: TGTGCCAGCAGCCCCGGGCAGGGAAGTGGCTACACCTTC. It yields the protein CASSPGQGSGYTF.

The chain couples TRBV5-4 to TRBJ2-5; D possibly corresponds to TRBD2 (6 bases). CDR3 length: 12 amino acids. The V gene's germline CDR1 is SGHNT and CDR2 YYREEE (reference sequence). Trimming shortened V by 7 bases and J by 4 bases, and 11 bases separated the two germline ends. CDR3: CASAGGAETQYF. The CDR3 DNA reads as TGTGCCAGCGCCGGCGGGGCAGAGACCCAGTACTTC.

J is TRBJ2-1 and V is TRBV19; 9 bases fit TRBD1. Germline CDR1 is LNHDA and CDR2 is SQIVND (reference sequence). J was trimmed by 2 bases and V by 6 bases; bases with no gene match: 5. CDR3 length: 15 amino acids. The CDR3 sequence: CASSTGTGPYNEQFF. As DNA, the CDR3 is TGTGCCAGTAGCACCGGGACAGGGCCCTACAATGAGCAGTTCTTC.

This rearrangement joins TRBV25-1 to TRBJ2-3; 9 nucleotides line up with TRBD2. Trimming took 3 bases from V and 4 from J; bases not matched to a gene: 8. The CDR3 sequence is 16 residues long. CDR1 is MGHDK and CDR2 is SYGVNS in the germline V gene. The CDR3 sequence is CASSDRQRGAPDTQYF. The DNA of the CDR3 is TGTGCCAGCAGTGACCGCCAGCGGGGGGCCCCAGATACGCAGTATTTT.

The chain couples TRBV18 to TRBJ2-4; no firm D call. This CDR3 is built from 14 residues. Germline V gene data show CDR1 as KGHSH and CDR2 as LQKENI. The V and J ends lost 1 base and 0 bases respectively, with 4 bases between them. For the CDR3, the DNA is TGTGCCAGCTCACCACGAGGAGCCAAAAACATTCAGTACTTC. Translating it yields CASSPRGAKNIQYF.

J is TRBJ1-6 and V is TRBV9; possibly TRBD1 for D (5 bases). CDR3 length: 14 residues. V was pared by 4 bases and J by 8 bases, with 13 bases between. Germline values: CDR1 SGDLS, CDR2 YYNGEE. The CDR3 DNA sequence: TGTGCCAGCAGCTCCTGGGGAGGGGATTCACCCCTCCACTTT. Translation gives CASSSWGGDSPLHF.

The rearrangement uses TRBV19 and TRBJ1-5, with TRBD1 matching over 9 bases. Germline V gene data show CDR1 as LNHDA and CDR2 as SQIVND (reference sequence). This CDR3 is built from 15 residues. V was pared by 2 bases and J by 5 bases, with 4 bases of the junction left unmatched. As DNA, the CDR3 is TGTGCCAGTAGTATAATGTGGACAGGGGATCAGCCCCAGCATTTT. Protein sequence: CASSIMWTGDQPQHF.

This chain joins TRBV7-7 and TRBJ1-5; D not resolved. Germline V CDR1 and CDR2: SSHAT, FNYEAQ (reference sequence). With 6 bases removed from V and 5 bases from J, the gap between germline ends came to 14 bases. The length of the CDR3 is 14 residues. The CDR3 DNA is TGTGCCAGCAGGACTCAATGGCGGTATCAGCCCCAGCATTTT. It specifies CASRTQWRYQPQHF.

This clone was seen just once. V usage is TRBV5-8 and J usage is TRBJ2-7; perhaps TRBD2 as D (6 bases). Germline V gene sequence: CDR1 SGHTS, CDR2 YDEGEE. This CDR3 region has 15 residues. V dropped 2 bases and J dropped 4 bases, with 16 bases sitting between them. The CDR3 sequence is CASSFSGRGNYEQYV. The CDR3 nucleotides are TGTGCCAGCAGCTTTAGCGGCCGGGGAAATTACGAGCAGTACGTC.

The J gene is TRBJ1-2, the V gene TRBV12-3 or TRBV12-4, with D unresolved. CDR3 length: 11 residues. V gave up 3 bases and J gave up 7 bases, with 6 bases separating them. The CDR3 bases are TGTGCCAGCAGTTTCGAGGGTGGCTACACCTTC. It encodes CASSFEGGYTF.

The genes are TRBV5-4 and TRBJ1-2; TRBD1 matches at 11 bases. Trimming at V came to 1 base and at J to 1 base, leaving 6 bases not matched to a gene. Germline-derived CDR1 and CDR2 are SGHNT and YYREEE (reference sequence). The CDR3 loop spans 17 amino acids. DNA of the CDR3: TGTGCCAGCAGCTTGAAGGACAGGGGGCTGGGTAACTATGGCTACACCTTC. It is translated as CASSLKDRGLGNYGYTF.

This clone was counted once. This CDR3 is CATSDLPGTEAFF. CDR3 nucleotide sequence: TGTGCCACCAGTGATTTGCCGGGTACTGAAGCTTTCTTT. The chain recombines TRBV24-1 with TRBJ1-1; the D is unclear. The germline V gene encodes CDR1 KGHDR and CDR2 SFDVKD. This CDR3 is 13 amino acids long. Trimming took off 0 bases at V and 5 bases at J, with 6 bases between the two ends.

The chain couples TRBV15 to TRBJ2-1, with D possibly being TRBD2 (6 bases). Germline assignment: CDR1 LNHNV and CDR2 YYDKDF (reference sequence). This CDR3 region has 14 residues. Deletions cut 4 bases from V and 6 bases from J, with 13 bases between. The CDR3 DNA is TGTGCCACCAGCAAGCCCCGACTAGTCAATGAGCAGTTCTTC. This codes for CATSKPRLVNEQFF.

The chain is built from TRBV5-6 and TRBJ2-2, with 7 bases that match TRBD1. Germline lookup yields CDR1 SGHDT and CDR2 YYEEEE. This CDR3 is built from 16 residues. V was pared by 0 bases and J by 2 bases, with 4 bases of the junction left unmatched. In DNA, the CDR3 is TGTGCCAGCAGCTTGGCCGGGACAGCTAACACCGGGGAGCTGTTTTTT. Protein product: CASSLAGTANTGELFF.